The 9 T cell receptor beta chains listed next were all sequenced from one sample in a study of T cells in Graves' hyperthyroidism and ophthalmopathy. Amplification yielded TCR beta CDR3 regions, with RNA transcripts as the source. The HTBI primer set served for first-round RT-PCR of the TCR CDR3. TCRdb called the multiplex PCR reads again in MiXCR, with one record for every CDR3 protein. The top ten hold approximately 48% of the sample, which has under 550,000 distinct CDR3 sequences, 15% to 20% seen once. The sequenced sample consisted of blood. These receptors came from a man between 40 and 49 years old with Graves' ophthalmopathy.

This clonotype was observed a few times. The rearrangement uses TRBV6-1 and TRBJ2-7; 8 nucleotides line up with TRBD1. Per germline, CDR1 MNHNS and CDR2 SASEGT. V gave up 2 bases and J gave up 6 bases; unmatched junction bases: 6. There are 14 residues in the CDR3. CDR3 in amino acids: CASSELQGAFEQYF. In DNA form, the CDR3 reads TGTGCCAGCAGTGAACTGCAGGGGGCTTTCGAGCAGTACTTC.

Notes on this clonotype: This clone may be a read error of a much larger clone one base away. This chain joins TRBV12-3 or TRBV12-4 and TRBJ2-5; 7 nucleotides line up with TRBD2. V lost 4 bases, J lost 5 bases, and 7 bases stayed unmatched. This CDR3 is built from 14 residues. CDR3: CASSSGDYAETQYF. The CDR3 coding sequence is TGTGCCAGCAGTTCCGGGGACTACGCGGAGACCCAGTACTTC.

This clonotype was observed a handful of times. One end of the junction does not line up with germline, which may come from a read error. The chain joins TRBV2 to TRBJ2-2; TRBD2 might be the D (6 bases). The CDR3 has 14 residues. Germline CDR1 and CDR2: SNHLY and FYNNEI. This CDR3 is CASADLANTGELVF. The CDR3 nucleotides are TGTGCCAGCGCTGACCTAGCGAACACCGGGGAGCTGGTTTTT.

This clonotype was detected a few times. This rearrangement joins TRBV29-1 to TRBJ2-3; D is undetermined. V was shortened by 4 bases and J by 2 bases, with 7 bases between the two germline ends. Germline lookup yields CDR1 SQVTM and CDR2 ANQGSEA. The CDR3 length is 12 residues. CDR3 sequence (DNA): TGCAGCGTTGGTGTGCACACAGATACGCAGTATTTT. It is translated as CSVGVHTDTQYF.

V usage is TRBV7-3 and J usage is TRBJ1-4, with D hard to call. V was pared by 2 bases and J by 6 bases, with 16 bases between. The germline gives CDR1 SGHTA, CDR2 FQGTGA. There are 16 residues in the CDR3. The CDR3 sequence: CASSLDVGTIYEKLFF. DNA of the CDR3: TGTGCCAGCAGCTTAGATGTTGGCACGATTTATGAAAAACTGTTTTTT.

This clonotype was seen ten or more times. The chain employs TRBV5-1 and TRBJ1-3, with unresolved D. The germline gives CDR1 SGHRS, CDR2 YFSETQ. Trimming cost V 5 bases and J 0 bases, with 12 bases left between them. The CDR3 length is 15 residues. CDR3 bases: TGCGCCAGCAGGGACGAGAAGAGCTCTGGAAACACCATATATTTT. Its translation: CASRDEKSSGNTIYF.

V and J are TRBV20-1 and TRBJ2-5; no clear D gene. V was shortened by 5 bases and J by 4 bases, with 14 bases between the two germline ends. Germline assignment: CDR1 DFQATT and CDR2 SNEGSKA (reference sequence). The CDR3 extends over 13 amino acids. The CDR3 protein is CSAPYRLGETQYF. CDR3 DNA: TGCAGTGCTCCCTATCGACTGGGAGAGACCCAGTACTTC.

Comment on this clonotype: A much larger clone lies a single base off, so this may be a read error. The rearrangement joins TRBV28 to TRBJ2-5; D unclear. CDR1 and CDR2 (germline): MDHEN, SYDVKM. V lost 2 bases, J lost 4 bases, and 14 bases lay in between. This CDR3 comprises 15 residues. The CDR3 here is CASSLRRRYRETQYF. DNA of the CDR3: TGTGCCAGCAGTTTACGGCGCCGATACCGAGAGACCCAGTACTTC.

This clonotype occurred a few times. The V gene is TRBV29-1, the J gene TRBJ2-1; 10 bases match TRBD2. This CDR3 contains 15 residues. Germline CDR1 is SQVTM and CDR2 is ANQGSEA. Losses at the gene ends were 4 bases for V and 3 bases for J; bases not matched to a gene: 6. CDR3 in DNA: TGCAGCGTTGTGCCTCTAGCGGGAGTCTACAATGAGCAGTTCTTC. As protein: CSVVPLAGVYNEQFF.